This T cell receptor beta chain originates from a study of T cell responses to AZD1222 COVID-19 vaccine. With 4 bases removed from V and 13 bases from J, the gap between germline ends came to 13 bases. Germline lookup yields CDR1 SEHNR and CDR2 FQNEAQ (reference sequence). This CDR3 has 11 residues. The method was immunoSEQ multiplex PCR; TCRdb's version includes in-frame clones alone and lacks a portion of them. The sample consists of about 150,000 clones, approximately 91% of them appearing once. This chain connects TRBV7-9 to TRBJ1-1, with D unresolved. The sequence derives from an adult who received the AZD1222 COVID-19 vaccine. Sequencing was performed on peripheral blood, taken 28 days after the second AZD1222 dose. This CDR3 reads CASSSPRGVFF. CDR3 sequence (DNA): TGTGCCAGCAGCTCTCCCCGCGGGGTTTTCTTT.